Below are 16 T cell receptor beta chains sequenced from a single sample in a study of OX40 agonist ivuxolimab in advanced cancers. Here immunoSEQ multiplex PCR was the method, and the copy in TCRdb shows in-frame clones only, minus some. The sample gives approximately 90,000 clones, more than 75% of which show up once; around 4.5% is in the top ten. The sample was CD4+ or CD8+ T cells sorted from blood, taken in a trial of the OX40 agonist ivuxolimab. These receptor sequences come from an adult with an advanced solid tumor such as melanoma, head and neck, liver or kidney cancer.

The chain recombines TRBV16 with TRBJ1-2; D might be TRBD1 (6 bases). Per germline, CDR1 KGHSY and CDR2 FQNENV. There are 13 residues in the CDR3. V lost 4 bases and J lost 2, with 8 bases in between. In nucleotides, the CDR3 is TGTGCCAGCAGCCTTCAGGGGAACTATGGCTACACCTTC. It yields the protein CASSLQGNYGYTF.

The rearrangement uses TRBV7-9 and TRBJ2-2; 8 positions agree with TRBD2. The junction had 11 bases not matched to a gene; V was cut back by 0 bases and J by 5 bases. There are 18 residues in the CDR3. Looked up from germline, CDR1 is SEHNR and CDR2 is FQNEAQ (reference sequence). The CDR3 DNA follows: TGTGCCAGCAGCTTAGCGCTTACTAGCGGAGAGGGGACCGGGGAGCTGTTTTTT. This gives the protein CASSLALTSGEGTGELFF. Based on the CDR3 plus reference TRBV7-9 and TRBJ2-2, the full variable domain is DTGVSQNPRHKITKRGQNVTFRCDPISEHNRLYWYRQTLGQGPEFLTYFQNEAQLEKSRLLSDRFSAERPKGSFSTLEIQRTEQGDSAMYLCASSLALTSGEGTGELFFGEGSRLTVL.

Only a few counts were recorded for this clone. The DNA of the CDR3 is TGTGCCAGCAGTCTACTTGGGGGTCAAGAGACCCAGTACTTC. Protein product: CASSLLGGQETQYF. The rearrangement links TRBV27 to TRBJ2-5; either TRBD1 or TRBD2 may supply D (5 bases each). Deletions cut 5 bases from V and 2 bases from J, with 12 bases between. This CDR3 comprises 14 residues. CDR1 MNHEY and CDR2 SMNVEV come from the germline V gene (reference sequence).

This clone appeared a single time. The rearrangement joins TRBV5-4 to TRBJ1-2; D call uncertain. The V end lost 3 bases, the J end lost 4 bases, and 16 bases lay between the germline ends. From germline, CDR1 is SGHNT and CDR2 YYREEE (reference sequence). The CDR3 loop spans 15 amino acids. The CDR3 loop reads CASSSPTGTGYGYTF. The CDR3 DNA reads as TGTGCCAGCAGCTCCCCGACGGGCACGGGCTATGGCTACACCTTC.

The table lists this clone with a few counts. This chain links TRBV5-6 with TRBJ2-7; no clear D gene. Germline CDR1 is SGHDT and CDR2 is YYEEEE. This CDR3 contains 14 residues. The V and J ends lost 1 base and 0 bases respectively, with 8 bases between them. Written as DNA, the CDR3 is TGTGCCAGCAGCTTGAGGTTCAGCTCCTACGAGCAGTACGTC. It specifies CASSLRFSSYEQYV.

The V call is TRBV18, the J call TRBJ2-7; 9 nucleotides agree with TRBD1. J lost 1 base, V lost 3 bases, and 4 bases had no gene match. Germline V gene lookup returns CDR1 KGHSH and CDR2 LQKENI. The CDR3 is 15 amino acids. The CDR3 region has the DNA TGTGCCAGCTCACCGGGACAGGGATTTTCCTACGAGCAGTACGTC. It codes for CASSPGQGFSYEQYV.

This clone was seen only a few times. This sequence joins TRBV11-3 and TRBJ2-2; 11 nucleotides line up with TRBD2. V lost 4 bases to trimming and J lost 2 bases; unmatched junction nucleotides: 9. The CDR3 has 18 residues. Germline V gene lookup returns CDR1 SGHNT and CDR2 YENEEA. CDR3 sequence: CASSSGLLAGGNTGELFF. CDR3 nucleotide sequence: TGTGCCAGCAGCTCCGGGCTTCTAGCGGGAGGAAACACCGGGGAGCTGTTTTTT.

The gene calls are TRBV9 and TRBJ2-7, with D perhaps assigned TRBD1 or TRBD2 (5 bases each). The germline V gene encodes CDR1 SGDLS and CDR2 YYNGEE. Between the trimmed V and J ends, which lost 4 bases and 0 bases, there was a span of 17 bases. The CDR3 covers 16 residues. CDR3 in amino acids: CASSPQTGTRSYEQYF. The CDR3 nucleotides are TGTGCCAGCAGCCCTCAAACCGGGACCCGCTCCTACGAGCAGTACTTC.

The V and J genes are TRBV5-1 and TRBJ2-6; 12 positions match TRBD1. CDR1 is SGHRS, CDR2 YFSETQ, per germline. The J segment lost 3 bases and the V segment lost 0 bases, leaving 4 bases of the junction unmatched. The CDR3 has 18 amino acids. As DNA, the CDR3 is TGCGCCAGCAGCTTGGTGGGACAGGGGGCGCTTGGGGCCAACGTCCTGACTTTC. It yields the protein CASSLVGQGALGANVLTF.

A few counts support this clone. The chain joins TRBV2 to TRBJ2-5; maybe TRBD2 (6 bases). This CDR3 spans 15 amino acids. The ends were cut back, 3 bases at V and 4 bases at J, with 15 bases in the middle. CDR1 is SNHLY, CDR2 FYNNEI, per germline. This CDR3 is CASSEVTGVGETQYF. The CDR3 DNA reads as TGTGCCAGCAGTGAGGTGACGGGAGTGGGAGAGACCCAGTACTTC.

Here the CDR3 DNA reads TGTGCCACAGGGGGGCAATTTACTGAAGCTTTCTTT. Translating it yields CATGGQFTEAFF. V usage is TRBV28 and J usage is TRBJ1-1; the match to TRBD1 covers 7 bases. There are 12 residues in the CDR3. Germline CDR1 reads MDHEN; CDR2 reads SYDVKM. V lost 10 bases and J lost 5; bases outside the gene matches: 7.

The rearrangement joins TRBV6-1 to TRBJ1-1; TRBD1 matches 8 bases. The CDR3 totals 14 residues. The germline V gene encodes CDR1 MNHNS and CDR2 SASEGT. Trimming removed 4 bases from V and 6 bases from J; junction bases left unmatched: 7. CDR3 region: CASSAGTGGSEAFF. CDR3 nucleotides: TGTGCCAGCAGTGCTGGGACAGGCGGATCTGAAGCTTTCTTT.

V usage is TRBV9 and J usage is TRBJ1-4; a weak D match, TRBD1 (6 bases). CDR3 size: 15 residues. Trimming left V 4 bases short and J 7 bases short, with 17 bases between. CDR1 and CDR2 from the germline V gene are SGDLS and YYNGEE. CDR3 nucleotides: TGTGCCAGCAGCAAACAGGGTCCGGGGGTTGAAAAACTGTTTTTT. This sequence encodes CASSKQGPGVEKLFF.

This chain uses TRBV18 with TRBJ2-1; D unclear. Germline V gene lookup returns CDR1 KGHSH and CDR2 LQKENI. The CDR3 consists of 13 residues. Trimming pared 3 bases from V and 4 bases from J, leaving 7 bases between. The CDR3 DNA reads TGTGCCAGCTCACCGTTAGATTACAATGAGCAGTTCTTC. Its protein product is CASSPLDYNEQFF.

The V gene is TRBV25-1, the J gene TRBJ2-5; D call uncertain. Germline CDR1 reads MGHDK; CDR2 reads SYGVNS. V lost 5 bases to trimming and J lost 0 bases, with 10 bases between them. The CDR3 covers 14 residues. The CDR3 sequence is CASSLLSNQETQYF. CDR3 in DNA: TGTGCCAGCAGTCTCCTATCGAACCAAGAGACCCAGTACTTC.

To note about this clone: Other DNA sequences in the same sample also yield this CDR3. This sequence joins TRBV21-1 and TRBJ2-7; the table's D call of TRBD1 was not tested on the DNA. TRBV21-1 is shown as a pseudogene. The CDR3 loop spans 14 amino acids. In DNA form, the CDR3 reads TGTGCCAGCAGCAAAGACGACAGGCCCCTCGAGCAGTACGTC. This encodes CASSKDDRPLEQYV.